This T cell receptor beta chain was recorded in a study of blood T cell repertoires in COVID-19. V dropped 5 bases and J dropped 9; count of bases not matched to a gene: 11. Germline CDR1 reads LNHDA; CDR2 reads SQIVND (reference sequence). The CDR3 covers 16 residues. Data came from immunoSEQ multiplex PCR; TCRdb stores just in-frame clones and leaves some out. The top ten clones hold approximately 1.9% of a sample with about 120,000 clones, 90% of them seen once. Sequenced: peripheral blood. This chain joins TRBV19 and TRBJ1-6; 9 bases are shared with TRBD1. The clonotype was recovered from a human donor with active COVID-19. The donor label of this sample is uncertain. The CDR3 DNA is TGTGCCAGTAGTCCTGCTGAGGGACAGGGATTTTCACCCCTCCACTTT. It translates to CASSPAEGQGFSPLHF. Looking up the rest from reference TRBV19 and TRBJ1-6 gives the full variable domain: DGGITQSPKYLFRKEGQNVTLSCEQNLNHDAMYWYRQDPGQGLRLIYYSQIVNDFQKGDIAEGYSVSREKKESFPLTVTSAQKNPTAFYLCASSPAEGQGFSPLHFGNGTRLTVT.